Sequencing of this T cell receptor (beta chain) was carried out in a study of blood T cell repertoires in COVID-19. Study background: Samples came from the United States, Italy and Spain, spanning acute and convalescent COVID-19. In each case, the material was cDNA or gDNA derived from T cells, B-cell-depleted T cells, or PBMCs.

The V and J ends lost 5 bases and 1 base, in that order; junction bases with no gene match: 7. Germline assignment: CDR1 MDHEN and CDR2 SYDVKM. This CDR3 has 16 amino acids. Source study methods: Amplification from reference gene primers served as the basis for estimated nucleated cell counts. Profiling relied on immunoSEQ multiplex PCR, and the TCRdb table lists in-frame clones only, not all of them. V, J and clone size are those of that table, while D and trimming were read from the DNA. Found here are approximately 130,000 clones, more than 70% of them singletons; the top ten hold approximately 1.5%.

This receptor was taken from a human donor in a cohort sampled during active COVID-19. The V gene is TRBV28, the J gene TRBJ1-1, with 10 nucleotides matching TRBD1. Sequenced input: peripheral blood. CDR3 protein: CASSPDRGYANTEAFF. The CDR3 nucleotides are TGTGCCAGCAGTCCGGACAGGGGGTACGCGAACACTGAAGCTTTCTTT.